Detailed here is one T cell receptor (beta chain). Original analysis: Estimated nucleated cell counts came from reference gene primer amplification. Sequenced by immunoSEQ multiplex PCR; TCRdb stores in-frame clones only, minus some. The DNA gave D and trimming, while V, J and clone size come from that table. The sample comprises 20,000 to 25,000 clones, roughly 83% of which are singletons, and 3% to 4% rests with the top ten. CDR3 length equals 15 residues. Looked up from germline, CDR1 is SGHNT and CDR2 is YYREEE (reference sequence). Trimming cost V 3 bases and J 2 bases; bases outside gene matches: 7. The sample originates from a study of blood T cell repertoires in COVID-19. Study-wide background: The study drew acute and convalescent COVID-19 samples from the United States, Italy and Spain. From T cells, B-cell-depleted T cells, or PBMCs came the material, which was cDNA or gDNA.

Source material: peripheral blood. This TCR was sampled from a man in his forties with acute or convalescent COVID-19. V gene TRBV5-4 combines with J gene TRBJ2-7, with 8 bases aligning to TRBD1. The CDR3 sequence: CASSSRTGITYEQYF. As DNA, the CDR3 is TGTGCCAGCAGCTCGAGGACAGGGATAACCTACGAGCAGTACTTC.